This is a list of T cell receptor beta chains from one sample in a study of CD8+CD57+ T cells in acquired aplastic anemia. TCRdb re-called the reads with MiXCR, one entry per CDR3 protein. Here the sample spans about 290,000 distinct CDR3 sequences, under 60% being singletons. Sequences were obtained from sorted CD4+, CD8+, or CD8+CD57+ T cells (not recorded which) from PBMCs. These receptors were obtained from a human donor with aplastic anemia. Both conserved end residues are part of each CDR3. The D gene is left open where the match is weak. Not every row has a clone size; where given, it reads once, few, many or a size class.

d_gene	v_gene	abundance	len	j_gene	CDR3aa	CDR3nt
NA	TRBV2	few	13	TRBJ2-1	CASEWAGNNEQFF	TGTGCCAGCGAGTGGGCGGGCAACAATGAGCAGTTCTTC
NA	TRBV12-3/TRBV12-4	NA	14	TRBJ2-5	CASSPHRERETQYF	TGTGCCAGCAGTCCACACAGGGAGCGAGAGACCCAGTACTTC
NA	TRBV7-2	NA	13	TRBJ2-1	CASSSGTSAEQFF	TGTGCCAGCAGCTCCGGGACTTCGGCTGAGCAGTTCTTC
NA	TRBV20-1	NA	15	TRBJ2-7	CSARHREVGSYEQYF	TGCAGTGCTAGACACAGGGAAGTTGGGTCCTACGAGCAGTACTTC
NA	TRBV29-1	few	10	TRBJ2-7	CSVGGYEQYF	TGCAGCGTTGGGGGTTACGAGCAGTACTTC
NA	TRBV7-3	NA	17	TRBJ2-3	CASSLWGPGGGTDTQYF	TGTGCCAGCAGCTTATGGGGGCCCGGCGGGGGCACAGATACGCAGTATTTT
NA	TRBV5-1	NA	13	TRBJ2-3	CASSLATTDTQYF	TGCGCCAGCAGCTTGGCGACCACAGATACGCAGTATTTT
TRBD2	TRBV24-1	many	15	TRBJ2-1	CATSGRAGSYNEQFF	TGTGCCACCAGCGGGAGGGCCGGTTCCTACAATGAGCAGTTCTTC
NA	TRBV24-1	NA	14	TRBJ2-2	CATSDGGNTGELFF	TGTGCCACCAGTGATGGGGGAAACACCGGGGAGCTGTTTTTT
TRBD2	TRBV15	NA	16	TRBJ2-2	CATSREREGLVGELFF	TGTGCCACCAGCAGAGAGCGGGAGGGCCTCGTCGGGGAGCTGTTTTTT
TRBD2	TRBV5-6	NA	14	TRBJ2-1	CASSLLAGGDEQFF	TGTGCCAGCAGCTTGTTAGCGGGAGGGGATGAGCAGTTCTTC
NA	TRBV7-8	NA	17	TRBJ1-6	CASSLRGTTSYDSPLHF	TGTGCCAGCAGCTTAAGAGGGACAACCTCCTATGATTCACCCCTCCACTTT
NA	TRBV7-9	once	14	TRBJ1-2	CASSSPDSYYGYTF	TGTGCCAGCAGCTCACCCGACAGCTATTATGGCTACACCTTC
TRBD2	TRBV9	many	14	TRBJ2-7	CASSVSGTVYEQYF	TGTGCCAGCAGCGTTAGCGGGACGGTCTACGAGCAGTACTTC
TRBD2	TRBV10-3	many	18	TRBJ2-3	CAISRASGRAGSTDTQYF	TGTGCCATCAGCCGGGCTAGCGGGAGGGCCGGGAGTACAGATACGCAGTATTTT
NA	TRBV25-1	NA	14	TRBJ1-5	CASSEWVSNQPQHF	TGTGCCAGCAGTGAATGGGTGTCTAATCAGCCCCAGCATTTT
NA	TRBV7-9	many	18	TRBJ2-1	CASSFPNLIAVTYNEQFF	TGTGCCAGCAGCTTTCCAAACCTTATAGCGGTTACCTACAATGAGCAGTTCTTC
NA	TRBV14	NA	13	TRBJ2-7	CASSPGHPYEQYF	TGTGCCAGCAGCCCGGGACACCCCTACGAGCAGTACTTC
NA	TRBV20-1	NA	11	TRBJ2-3	CSARRTDTQYF	TGCAGTGCGAGGAGGACAGATACGCAGTATTTT
NA	TRBV7-3	many	13	TRBJ1-2	CASSPDANYGYTF	TGTGCCAGCAGCCCAGACGCTAACTATGGCTACACCTTC
NA	TRBV5-8	NA	16	TRBJ1-6	CASSLARGHGHSPLHF	TGTGCCAGCAGCTTGGCCCGGGGTCACGGGCATTCACCCCTCCACTTT
NA	TRBV10-3	NA	13	TRBJ1-1	CAISGMLNTEAFF	TGTGCCATCAGTGGGATGCTGAACACTGAAGCTTTCTTT
NA	TRBV7-8	NA	13	TRBJ2-3	CASSWGAGDTQYF	TGTGCCAGCAGCTGGGGGGCCGGGGATACGCAGTATTTT
TRBD1	TRBV19	NA	15	TRBJ1-1	CASSIRTGALTEAFF	TGTGCCAGTAGTATCCGGACAGGGGCATTAACTGAAGCTTTCTTT
NA	TRBV4-1	many	18	TRBJ1-1	CASSQGGGRGPMNTEAFF	TGCGCCAGCAGCCAAGGGGGGGGCAGAGGGCCCATGAACACTGAAGCTTTCTTT
TRBD1	TRBV9	NA	14	TRBJ2-5	CASSFGTGWETQYF	TGTGCCAGCAGCTTTGGGACAGGGTGGGAGACCCAGTACTTC
NA	TRBV5-5	NA	14	TRBJ2-2	CASSLSQGTGELFF	TGTGCCAGCAGCTTGTCTCAGGGCACCGGGGAGCTGTTTTTT
NA	TRBV7-9	NA	14	TRBJ1-2	CASSYSGGNYGYTF	TGTGCCAGCAGCTATTCGGGGGGTAACTATGGCTACACCTTC
TRBD2	TRBV7-6	NA	18	TRBJ2-3	CASSSHPTTSGSTDTQYF	TGTGCCAGCAGCTCCCACCCGACGACTAGCGGGAGCACAGATACGCAGTATTTT
NA	TRBV7-2	NA	12	TRBJ2-1	CASSFGVDEQFF	TGTGCCAGCAGCTTTGGCGTGGATGAGCAGTTCTTC
NA	TRBV29-1	many	12	TRBJ1-2	CSVAQVDYGYTF	TGCAGCGTTGCCCAGGTGGACTATGGCTACACCTTC
NA	TRBV6-5	few	14	TRBJ2-7	CASSYSSPNGEQYF	TGTGCCAGCAGTTACTCTTCCCCCAACGGCGAGCAGTACTTC
NA	TRBV9	NA	15	TRBJ1-5	CASSVDMGISQPQHF	TGTGCCAGCAGCGTTGACATGGGTATAAGTCAGCCCCAGCATTTT
NA	TRBV15	few	13	TRBJ1-2	CATGTLPGNGYTF	TGTGCCACCGGGACACTACCTGGGAATGGCTACACCTTC
NA	TRBV6-1	NA	14	TRBJ2-3	CASSEGRDTDTQYF	TGTGCCAGCAGTGAAGGCAGGGACACAGATACGCAGTATTTT
TRBD2	TRBV9	NA	14	TRBJ2-3	CASSVASGVDTQYF	TGTGCCAGCAGCGTAGCCAGCGGGGTTGATACGCAGTATTTT
TRBD2	TRBV5-1	many	16	TRBJ2-5	CASSLATSGRGETQYF	TGCGCCAGCAGCTTGGCGACTAGCGGGAGAGGTGAGACCCAGTACTTC
NA	TRBV5-8	NA	15	TRBJ2-3	CASSLRRALPDTQYF	TGTGCCAGCAGCTTGAGGAGGGCTCTCCCAGATACGCAGTATTTT
NA	TRBV6-5	NA	15	TRBJ1-6	CASSEFGDPIPPLHF	TGTGCCAGCAGTGAATTCGGTGATCCCATCCCACCCCTCCACTTT